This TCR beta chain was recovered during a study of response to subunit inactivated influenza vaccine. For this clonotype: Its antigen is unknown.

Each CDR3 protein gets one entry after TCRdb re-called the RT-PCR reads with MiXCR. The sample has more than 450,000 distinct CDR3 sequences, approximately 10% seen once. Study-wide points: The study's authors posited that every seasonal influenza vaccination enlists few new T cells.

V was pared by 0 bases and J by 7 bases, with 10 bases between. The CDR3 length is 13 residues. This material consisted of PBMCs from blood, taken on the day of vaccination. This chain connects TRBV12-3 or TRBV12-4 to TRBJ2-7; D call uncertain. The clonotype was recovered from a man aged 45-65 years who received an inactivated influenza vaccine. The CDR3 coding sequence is TGTGCCAGCAGTTTAGCGCTTTCTTTAGAGCAGTACTTC. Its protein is CASSLALSLEQYF.